This entry is about one T cell receptor (beta chain). Its specificity is unknown. The record originates from a study of metastatic and nonmetastatic thyroid tumors. Overall study context: Malignant and benign thyroid patients had repertoires compared in peripheral blood and tumor or nodule tissue. Study-wide results and limits: Within blood and tumor, benign nodules reportedly had significantly lower TCR beta diversity than malignant thyroid tumors did.

Original analysis: Researchers built a distant-metastasis classifier for papillary thyroid cancer that drew on CDR3 differences across clinicopathological groups. TCRdb reassembled clones from the PCR reads with MiXCR. These V and J calls are TCRdb output, not the study's own analysis. The sample records roughly 23,000 clones, under 25% being singletons. Germline CDR1 and CDR2: MNHEY and SVGEGT. V shed 4 bases, J shed 4 bases, and the junction held 12 bases outside the gene matches. The CDR3 runs 16 residues. None of the patients had undergone any treatment ahead of thyroid surgery. The source is a male donor with papillary thyroid cancer or a benign thyroid nodule (not recorded which). Some clones in this sample may be carry-over from other donors' samples. The sample comprised blood. This chain links TRBV6-2 or TRBV6-3 with TRBJ2-7; 8 bases are a match to TRBD2. CDR3 protein: CASSSPRGLAGYEQYF. Here the CDR3 DNA reads TGTGCCAGCAGTTCCCCAAGAGGTCTAGCGGGTTACGAGCAGTACTTC.